What follows are 25 T cell receptor beta chains derived from one specimen sequenced in a study of CD8 T cells in ankylosing spondylitis. TCRdb re-derived calls from the 5' RACE reads in MiXCR, one entry per CDR3 protein. The table lists 130,000 to 150,000 distinct CDR3 sequences, 7% to 10% of them singletons. The sequencing input was synovial fluid, either unsorted or a sorted T cell fraction (not recorded which). Receptor source: a male donor with ankylosing spondylitis.

This clonotype was detected only a few times. This rearrangement joins TRBV20-1 to TRBJ1-4; no reliable D call. Germline V lookup: CDR1 DFQATT, CDR2 SNEGSKA (reference sequence). Between the trimmed V and J ends, which lost 0 bases and 2 bases, there was a span of 7 bases. The CDR3 covers 14 residues. CDR3 nucleotide sequence: TGCAGTGCTAGAGATGAAGGGACTAATGAAAAACTGTTTTTT. It encodes CSARDEGTNEKLFF.

This clonotype showed up many times. This chain links TRBV10-3 with TRBJ2-5; D gene uncertain. V was clipped by 4 bases and J by 5 bases, with 8 bases between them. The CDR3 is 12 amino acids. From germline, CDR1 is ENHRY and CDR2 SYGVKD. This CDR3 reads CAISASQETQYF. Here the CDR3 DNA reads TGTGCCATCAGTGCATCGCAGGAGACCCAGTACTTC.

This clonotype was seen a few times. V usage is TRBV24-1 and J usage is TRBJ2-7; TRBD1 matches 11 bases. The CDR3 covers 15 residues. The V and J ends lost 5 bases and 6 bases, in that order; junction bases with no gene match: 8. Germline V CDR1 and CDR2: KGHDR, SFDVKD. The CDR3 DNA sequence: TGTGCCACCAGTGGTACTGGGACAGGGGGACGCGAGCAGTACTTC. Residues: CATSGTGTGGREQYF.

This clonotype was counted a few times. The rearrangement joins TRBV6-1 to TRBJ2-3, with 8 bases that match TRBD2. Per the germline V gene, CDR1 is MNHNS and CDR2 is SASEGT. V dropped 5 bases and J dropped 4; count of bases not matched to a gene: 5. The CDR3 has 14 residues. The CDR3 coding sequence is TGTGCCAGCAGTCGTAGCGGGGTAGCAGATACGCAGTATTTT. It yields the protein CASSRSGVADTQYF.

In its sample, this clonotype was seen many times. This chain links TRBV29-1 with TRBJ1-2; tentative D call: TRBD1 (6 bases). Germline CDR1 reads SQVTM; CDR2 reads ANQGSEA. With 3 bases removed from V and 1 base from J, the gap between germline ends came to 12 bases. This CDR3 is 14 amino acids long. This CDR3 reads CSVEARDINYGYTF. The CDR3 DNA sequence: TGCAGCGTTGAGGCGCGGGACATTAACTATGGCTACACCTTC.

The chain combines TRBV28 with TRBJ2-1; D is unresolved. V lost 5 bases and J 2 bases, leaving 16 bases between the germline ends. Germline CDR1 reads MDHEN; CDR2 reads SYDVKM. This CDR3 is 16 amino acids long. CDR3 protein: CASSASTAETYNEQFF. DNA for the CDR3: TGTGCCAGCAGTGCGTCCACGGCCGAAACCTACAATGAGCAGTTCTTC. Based on the CDR3 plus reference TRBV28 and TRBJ2-1, the full variable domain is DVKVTQSSRYLVKRTGEKVFLECVQDMDHENMFWYRQDPGLGLRLIYFSYDVKMKEKGDIPEGYSVSREKKERFSLILESASTNQTSMYLCASSASTAETYNEQFFGPGTRLTVL.

This clonotype was detected many times. This chain uses TRBV7-2 with TRBJ1-3, with no clear D. The CDR3 consists of 13 residues. Trimming left V 1 base short and J 4 bases short, with 5 bases between. Germline loops: CDR1 SGHTA, CDR2 FQGNSA. DNA for the CDR3: TGTGCCAGCAGCTTAGGAGAGGGAAACACCATATATTTT. This translates into CASSLGEGNTIYF.

This clonotype has a count of ten or more. The genes are TRBV29-1 and TRBJ2-5, with D maybe TRBD2 (6 bases). CDR1 is SQVTM and CDR2 is ANQGSEA in the germline V gene. This CDR3 is built from 14 residues. Trimming removed 7 bases from V and 5 bases from J, with 20 bases in between. CDR3 region: CSGGLGLAGETQYF. The CDR3 DNA sequence: TGCAGCGGAGGGCTGGGACTGGCGGGGGAGACCCAGTACTTC.

This clonotype was recorded many times. This chain connects TRBV29-1 to TRBJ1-1; D is unresolved. CDR3 length: 11 amino acids. Trimming left V 4 bases short and J 3 bases short, with 6 bases between. Germline CDR1 and CDR2: SQVTM and ANQGSEA. CDR3 coding DNA: TGCAGCGTTGCTAGCCACACTGAAGCTTTCTTT. Its protein is CSVASHTEAFF.

This clonotype was seen many times. This chain uses TRBV5-1 with TRBJ2-7, with 8 bases matching TRBD2. From germline, CDR1 is SGHRS and CDR2 YFSETQ. There are 16 residues in the CDR3. V lost 0 bases to trimming and J lost 0 bases; unmatched junction nucleotides: 5. As DNA, the CDR3 is TGCGCCAGCAGCTTGGTTAGCGGGGTTCTCTCCTACGAGCAGTACTTC. The encoded protein is CASSLVSGVLSYEQYF.

At least ten counts were recorded for this clonotype. The chain carries TRBV15 and TRBJ2-1; 8 positions agree with TRBD2. CDR3 size: 16 residues. The V and J ends lost 0 bases and 7 bases, in that order; junction bases with no gene match: 8. Per the germline V gene, CDR1 is LNHNV and CDR2 is YYDKDF (reference sequence). DNA for the CDR3: TGTGCCACCAGCAGAGATCGGGGGACTAGGGCGAATGAGCAGTTCTTC. It is translated as CATSRDRGTRANEQFF.

This chain uses TRBV6-2 or TRBV6-3 with TRBJ1-1, with D possibly matching TRBD1 (6 bases). There are 13 residues in the CDR3. The germline CDR1 and CDR2 sequences are MNHEY and SVGEGT. The V gene lost 6 bases and the J gene lost 5 bases, with 13 bases spanning the gap. The CDR3 spells CASSQQGWTEAFF. The DNA for the CDR3 is TGTGCCAGCAGCCAACAGGGTTGGACTGAAGCTTTCTTT.

This clonotype was seen at least ten times. The chain is built from TRBV3-1 and TRBJ2-4; 9 bases agree with TRBD2. Germline lookup yields CDR1 LGHDT and CDR2 YNNKEL (reference sequence). This CDR3 has 18 residues. The V gene end was trimmed by 1 base and the J gene end by 0 bases; junction bases not matched to a gene: 7. The CDR3 protein is CASSQGASGVLAKNIQYF. The CDR3 bases are TGTGCCAGCAGCCAAGGAGCTAGCGGGGTCCTAGCCAAAAACATTCAGTACTTC.

This chain links TRBV2 with TRBJ1-3, with TRBD1 as a possible D gene (5 bases). The CDR3 length is 15 residues. V dropped 5 bases and J dropped 6 bases, with 17 bases sitting between them. CDR1 and CDR2 (germline): SNHLY, FYNNEI. The CDR3 region has the DNA TGTGCCAGCAGTTTCTCGACAGCGCAACTAAACACCATATATTTT. Its translation is CASSFSTAQLNTIYF.

The chain uses TRBV7-2 and TRBJ2-7; 8 nucleotides line up with TRBD1. Germline V CDR1 and CDR2: SGHTA, FQGNSA. The CDR3 sequence is 15 residues long. V dropped 1 base and J dropped 2; count of bases not matched to a gene: 4. The DNA of the CDR3 is TGTGCCAGCAGCTTAGAAGGGACAGGCACCTACGAGCAGTACTTC. Translating it yields CASSLEGTGTYEQYF.

About this clonotype: Since a much larger clone is just one base distant, this may be a read error. V usage is TRBV30 and J usage is TRBJ1-5; no clear D. The germline gives CDR1 GTSNPN, CDR2 SVGIG (reference sequence). The V and J ends lost 7 bases and 0 bases respectively, with 10 bases between them. This CDR3 region has 13 residues. The CDR3 sequence is CAYGLTSNQPQHF. DNA of the CDR3: TGTGCCTACGGACTGACTAGCAATCAGCCCCAGCATTTT.

Many counts were recorded for this clonotype. The chain joins TRBV28 to TRBJ2-5; no firm D call. The CDR3 length is 13 residues. CDR1 and CDR2 (germline): MDHEN, SYDVKM. Trimming shortened V by 3 bases and J by 7 bases, and 12 bases separated the two germline ends. CDR3 residues: CASSFRVKATQYF. The CDR3 nucleotides are TGTGCCAGCAGTTTTAGGGTTAAGGCGACCCAGTACTTC.

This clonotype showed up just a few times. The chain recombines TRBV28 with TRBJ2-7; 8 bases fit TRBD2. CDR3 length equals 13 residues. CDR1 and CDR2 from the germline V gene are MDHEN and SYDVKM. CDR3 sequence reads: CASGGALHYEQYF. The CDR3 nucleotides are TGTGCATCGGGAGGGGCCCTGCACTACGAGCAGTACTTC.

This clonotype was detected ten times or more. This sequence joins TRBV12-3 or TRBV12-4 and TRBJ2-7; TRBD1 matches 7 bases. This CDR3 comprises 13 residues. J gave up 3 bases and V 5 bases, and 4 bases lay outside the gene matches. As DNA, the CDR3 is TGTGCCAGCAGTCCACAGGGGATCTACGAGCAGTACTTC. As protein: CASSPQGIYEQYF.

This clonotype was seen repeatedly, ten times or more. The chain joins TRBV19 to TRBJ2-6, with D maybe TRBD2 (5 bases). CDR1 and CDR2 from the germline V gene are LNHDA and SQIVND (reference sequence). Trimming removed 4 bases from V and 0 bases from J, with 7 bases in between. The length of the CDR3 is 15 residues. CDR3 sequence reads: CASSSGSSGANVLTF. As DNA, the CDR3 is TGTGCCAGTAGTAGTGGGAGCTCTGGGGCCAACGTCCTGACTTTC. The full variable domain, its missing parts supplied by reference TRBV19 and TRBJ2-6, is DGGITQSPKYLFRKEGQNVTLSCEQNLNHDAMYWYRQDPGQGLRLIYYSQIVNDFQKGDIAEGYSVSREKKESFPLTVTSAQKNPTAFYLCASSSGSSGANVLTFGAGSRLTVL.

The table lists this clonotype with many counts. The rearrangement joins TRBV5-1 to TRBJ1-1, with D tentatively TRBD1 (5 bases). Germline CDR1 is SGHRS and CDR2 is YFSETQ. This CDR3 comprises 15 residues. Trimming shortened V by 4 bases and J by 0 bases, and 13 bases separated the two germline ends. The DNA of the CDR3 is TGCGCCAGCAGCGGGTTTACGGGGGTGAACACTGAAGCTTTCTTT. Translated: CASSGFTGVNTEAFF.

The table lists this clonotype with many counts. The chain joins TRBV27 to TRBJ2-5, with TRBD1 as a possible D gene (5 bases). The CDR3 contains 13 residues. Trimming stripped 5 bases from V and 4 bases from J, with 11 bases between. Germline V CDR1 and CDR2: MNHEY, SMNVEV (reference sequence). CDR3 sequence: CASSPPGLETQYF. The CDR3 DNA is TGTGCCAGCAGTCCGCCAGGGTTAGAGACCCAGTACTTC.

This clonotype was counted many times. J is TRBJ2-1 and V is TRBV5-1, with a possible D match to TRBD1 (6 bases). The V end lost 0 bases, the J end lost 0 bases, and 10 bases lay between the germline ends. Per the germline V gene, CDR1 is SGHRS and CDR2 is YFSETQ. The CDR3 length is 16 residues. In DNA form, the CDR3 reads TGCGCCAGCAGCTTGGTCCCGACAGGCTCCTACAATGAGCAGTTCTTC. It yields the protein CASSLVPTGSYNEQFF.

This clonotype was counted at least ten times. This chain joins TRBV5-1 and TRBJ1-5; 9 nucleotides match TRBD1. CDR1 is SGHRS and CDR2 is YFSETQ in the germline V gene. This CDR3 comprises 16 residues. V shed 4 bases and J 7 bases; nucleotides not matched to a gene: 12. The CDR3 sequence is CASSPDGTGYGQPQHF. DNA for the CDR3: TGCGCCAGCAGCCCCGACGGGACAGGGTACGGCCAGCCCCAGCATTTT.

The V call is TRBV20-1, the J call TRBJ1-2; 12 nucleotides match TRBD1. The CDR3 sequence is 13 residues long. Germline loops: CDR1 DFQATT, CDR2 SNEGSKA (reference sequence). Trimming took 5 bases from V and 8 from J; bases not matched to a gene: 6. The CDR3 DNA is TGCAGTGCTCCGGGACAGGGGGCTTTAGGCTACACCTTC. It encodes CSAPGQGALGYTF.